The next 32 T cell receptor beta chains were all read from a single sample in a study of regulatory T cells in long-lasting Graves disease. Arm-PCR of CDR3 regions and iRepertoire HTBI primers were the basis on which TCR beta libraries were built. One entry per CDR3 protein results from TCRdb running MiXCR on the multiplex PCR reads. The sample contains 420,000 or so distinct CDR3 sequences, 23% of which appear only once. Time point defined: persistent/refractory GD, antithyroid drugs over 5 years with positive TRAb. With RNA extracted from PBMCs as input, the TCR library was made. The sequenced sample was peripheral blood mononuclear cells (PBMCs), obtained when the disease was refractory, from a patient treated with antithyroid drugs. The receptors originated from a female donor with Graves disease.

This clonotype was seen many times. The chain combines TRBV2 with TRBJ1-1; weak D call: TRBD1 (6 bases). Germline values: CDR1 SNHLY, CDR2 FYNNEI. This CDR3 has 14 residues. The germline V and J ends were trimmed by 6 bases and 4 bases, with 15 bases remaining between them. In DNA, the CDR3 is TGTGCCAGCAGCAACACAGGGCTGGGCACTGAAGCTTTCTTT. It translates to CASSNTGLGTEAFF.

This clonotype was picked up many times. V gene TRBV7-3 combines with J gene TRBJ2-7; D not resolved. Trimming removed 5 bases at V and 2 bases at J, with 10 bases between. In germline, CDR1 is SGHTA, CDR2 FQGTGA. The CDR3 contains 13 residues. CDR3 region: CASSALHAYEQYF. The CDR3 DNA reads TGTGCCAGCAGCGCCCTGCATGCCTACGAGCAGTACTTC.

In its sample, this clonotype was seen a few times. This chain joins TRBV15 and TRBJ2-5; D is unclear. Looked up from germline, CDR1 is LNHNV and CDR2 is YYDKDF (reference sequence). The CDR3 totals 12 residues. The germline V and J ends were trimmed by 0 bases and 6 bases, with 5 bases remaining between them. CDR3 bases: TGTGCCACCAGCAGAGATGGGAAGACCCAGTACTTC. It encodes CATSRDGKTQYF.

This clonotype showed up many times. The genes are TRBV10-3 and TRBJ1-2; 9 bases agree with TRBD1. Germline loops: CDR1 ENHRY, CDR2 SYGVKD. The CDR3 is made up of 13 amino acids. The junction had 5 bases not matched to a gene; V was cut back by 6 bases and J by 6 bases. The CDR3 coding sequence is TGTGCCATCAGGCCCCGGGACAGGGATGGCTACACCTTC. Protein: CAIRPRDRDGYTF.

The sample holds many counts of this clonotype. This chain uses TRBV2 with TRBJ2-5, with D unclear. CDR3 length: 13 residues. The V end lost 4 bases, the J end lost 9 bases, and 15 bases lay between the germline ends. The germline V gene encodes CDR1 SNHLY and CDR2 FYNNEI. CDR3 nucleotides: TGTGCCAGCAGTGTACCAGCCTCTAGGGCCCAGTACTTC. It is translated as CASSVPASRAQYF. The variable domain in full, with the rest retrieved from reference TRBV2 and TRBJ2-5, is EPEVTQTPSHQVTQMGQEVILRCVPISNHLYFYWYRQILGQKVEFLVSFYNNEISEKSEIFDDQFSVERPDGSNFTLKIRSTKLEDSAMYFCASSVPASRAQYFGPGTRLLVL.

There are a few counts of this clonotype. The chain joins TRBV20-1 to TRBJ2-4; the D is unclear. Per germline, CDR1 DFQATT and CDR2 SNEGSKA (reference sequence). The CDR3 has 16 residues. Trimming took off 4 bases at V and 2 bases at J, with 18 bases between the two ends. The CDR3 sequence is CSAIPDTLRTKNIQYF. The DNA of the CDR3 is TGCAGTGCTATCCCCGACACCTTAAGGACCAAAAACATTCAGTACTTC.

In its sample, this clonotype was seen many times. The chain recombines TRBV11-1 with TRBJ1-1; no reliable D call. Trimming left V 5 bases short and J 3 bases short, with 19 bases between. The germline gives CDR1 SGHAT, CDR2 FQDESV (reference sequence). The CDR3 is 16 amino acids. The CDR3 nucleotides are TGTGCCAGCAGCAGAGGCGGGTACGGTGTTGACACTGAAGCTTTCTTT. Its protein is CASSRGGYGVDTEAFF.

The chain uses TRBV4-1 and TRBJ2-7; TRBD2 matches 8 bases. The V and J ends lost 2 bases and 1 base, in that order; junction bases with no gene match: 4. This CDR3 comprises 15 residues. In germline, CDR1 is MGHRA, CDR2 YSYEKL. CDR3 sequence reads: CASSQPQRGSYEQYF. The CDR3 region has the DNA TGCGCCAGCAGCCAACCCCAGCGGGGGTCCTACGAGCAGTACTTC.

This clonotype showed up many times. J is TRBJ1-1 and V is TRBV5-1, with D tentatively TRBD1 (6 bases). This CDR3 has 15 amino acids. Germline CDR1 is SGHRS and CDR2 is YFSETQ. V was shortened by 3 bases and J by 1 base, with 13 bases between the two germline ends. The CDR3 DNA follows: TGCGCCAGCAGCTCCCGAGCAGGGGCGAACACTGAAGCTTTCTTT. Amino acids: CASSSRAGANTEAFF.

The rearrangement uses TRBV6-1 and TRBJ1-1; 7 nucleotides agree with TRBD1. J gave up 1 base and V 7 bases, and 3 bases lay outside the gene matches. CDR3 size: 13 residues. Looked up from germline, CDR1 is MNHNS and CDR2 is SASEGT. The CDR3 sequence is CASTRQGNTEAFF. CDR3 nucleotides: TGTGCCAGCACAAGACAGGGGAACACTGAAGCTTTCTTT.

In this sample, this clonotype turned up many times. This chain connects TRBV2 to TRBJ2-5; tentatively, D is TRBD1 (5 bases). Germline CDR1 SNHLY, CDR2 FYNNEI. CDR3 length: 14 residues. V lost 7 bases and J 5 bases, leaving 17 bases between the germline ends. The CDR3 sequence is CASTRGVGRETQYF. CDR3 nucleotides: TGTGCCAGCACCCGAGGCGTGGGGCGGGAGACCCAGTACTTC.

The table lists this clonotype with many counts. The chain has TRBV3-1 and TRBJ2-5; 7 bases match TRBD2. V trimming: 4 bases; J trimming: 0 bases; junction bases outside the gene matches: 8. The germline V gene encodes CDR1 LGHDT and CDR2 YNNKEL (reference sequence). The CDR3 contains 16 residues. The CDR3 loop is CASSPTSETYQETQYF. DNA for the CDR3: TGTGCCAGCAGCCCAACTAGCGAAACGTACCAAGAGACCCAGTACTTC.

The rearrangement joins TRBV29-1 to TRBJ2-6, with 7 bases aligning to TRBD2. Germline values: CDR1 SQVTM, CDR2 ANQGSEA. Trimming removed 6 bases from V and 1 base from J; junction bases left unmatched: 3. This CDR3 spans 14 amino acids. The CDR3 region is CSVGGGSGANVLTF. CDR3 sequence (DNA): TGCAGCGTGGGGGGGGGATCTGGGGCCAACGTCCTGACTTTC.

This clonotype was picked up many times. The V and J genes are TRBV6-1 and TRBJ2-2; possible D gene TRBD2, 5 bases. Trimming removed 10 bases at V and 4 bases at J, with 16 bases between. Germline loops: CDR1 MNHNS, CDR2 SASEGT. The CDR3 length is 14 residues. CDR3 in amino acids: CAIKSGTGTGELFF. In DNA form, the CDR3 reads TGTGCCATAAAGTCGGGAACGGGCACCGGGGAGCTGTTTTTT.

Many counts were recorded for this clonotype. The chain uses TRBV12-3 or TRBV12-4 and TRBJ2-5; 7 bases agree with TRBD1. V was clipped by 5 bases and J by 3 bases; unmatched bases: 21. The CDR3 runs to 19 residues. This CDR3 reads CASSTFGTALRQTEETQYF. The CDR3 DNA is TGTGCCAGCAGTACATTCGGGACAGCTCTTCGCCAAACTGAAGAGACCCAGTACTTC.

This clonotype has at least ten counts. The V call is TRBV28, the J call TRBJ1-5; D gene unclear. The length of the CDR3 is 17 residues. Trimming took off 3 bases at V and 0 bases at J, with 15 bases between the two ends. In germline, CDR1 is MDHEN, CDR2 SYDVKM. The CDR3 coding sequence is TGTGCCAGCAGTTTGAAATTCGGAAGATATAGCAATCAGCCCCAGCATTTT. Protein sequence: CASSLKFGRYSNQPQHF.

This clonotype was recorded a few times. The chain recombines TRBV19 with TRBJ2-1; 11 nucleotides align to TRBD2. The germline V gene has CDR1 LNHDA and CDR2 SQIVND (reference sequence). The CDR3 covers 16 residues. Germline trimming cut 3 bases from V and 7 bases from J; bases unmatched to any gene: 8. The CDR3 sequence is CASSILAGGGNNEQFF. CDR3 bases: TGTGCCAGTAGTATCTTAGCGGGAGGGGGCAATAATGAGCAGTTCTTC.

This clonotype was found many times. This chain links TRBV20-1 with TRBJ1-2, with D possibly being TRBD1 (6 bases). CDR3 size: 16 residues. Per the germline V gene, CDR1 is DFQATT and CDR2 is SNEGSKA (reference sequence). The CDR3 DNA sequence: TGCATCCCCCTTCTCCTAAGACGGGACATACATTATGGCTACACCTTC. Residues: CIPLLLRRDIHYGYTF.

The chain joins TRBV6-1 to TRBJ2-7; D may be TRBD1 (5 bases). Trimming pared 8 bases from V and 2 bases from J, leaving 13 bases between. Per germline, CDR1 MNHNS and CDR2 SASEGT. The CDR3 has 13 amino acids. Written as DNA, the CDR3 is TGTGCCAGCCGGCAGACAGCGACCTACGAGCAGTACTTC. Translating gives CASRQTATYEQYF.

This clonotype appeared many times. The chain couples TRBV2 to TRBJ2-5, with 12 bases matching TRBD2. The germline CDR1 and CDR2 sequences are SNHLY and FYNNEI. The CDR3 is 16 amino acids. V was pared by 0 bases and J by 6 bases, with 5 bases of the junction left unmatched. The CDR3 protein is CASSEALAGGGKTQYF. DNA for the CDR3: TGTGCCAGCAGTGAAGCGCTAGCGGGAGGGGGAAAGACCCAGTACTTC.

The CDR3 DNA follows: TGTGCCAGTTCCGGGACGGGGTGGAACTATGGCTACACCTTC. The encoded protein is CASSGTGWNYGYTF. The chain employs TRBV19 and TRBJ1-2, with D possibly being TRBD1 (5 bases). CDR3 length: 14 amino acids. Trimming removed 8 bases at V and 2 bases at J, with 15 bases between. CDR1 is LNHDA, CDR2 SQIVND, per germline (reference sequence).

This clonotype was counted a few times. The chain carries TRBV9 and TRBJ2-7; 8 bases line up with TRBD2. The CDR3 covers 13 residues. The V segment lost 3 bases and the J segment 2 bases; nucleotides outside the gene matches: 1. The germline CDR1 and CDR2 sequences are SGDLS and YYNGEE. The CDR3, as DNA: TGTGCCAGCAGCGGGGGACTAGCCTACGAGCAGTACTTC. Its protein is CASSGGLAYEQYF.

In this sample, this clonotype turned up a few times. The J gene is TRBJ2-6, the V gene TRBV28; possible D gene TRBD1, 6 bases. CDR3 length: 16 amino acids. The V and J ends lost 0 bases and 4 bases respectively, with 10 bases between them. From germline, CDR1 is MDHEN and CDR2 SYDVKM. The CDR3 sequence: CASSLWVGTGANVLTF. CDR3 coding DNA: TGTGCCAGCAGTTTATGGGTTGGGACAGGGGCCAACGTCCTGACTTTC.

This chain uses TRBV28 with TRBJ1-5; no definite D call. Germline V gene lookup returns CDR1 MDHEN and CDR2 SYDVKM. Trimming shortened V by 4 bases and J by 2 bases, and 18 bases separated the two germline ends. CDR3 size: 17 residues. For the CDR3, the DNA is TGTGCCAGCAGTTCCACCCTGAGAAGGGCTGGCAATCAGCCCCAGCATTTT. Translated: CASSSTLRRAGNQPQHF.

This clonotype was observed many times. Sequence at one end of the junction differs from germline and may be a read error. The CDR3 reads CASSNSGEQYF. CDR3 sequence (DNA): TGTGCCAGCAGTAACTCGGGGGAGCAGTACTTC. The gene calls are TRBV6-5 and TRBJ2-7; the D gene is possibly TRBD2 (5 bases). The CDR3 runs to 11 residues. CDR1 and CDR2 (germline): MNHEY, SVGAGI.

This clonotype was seen many times. The chain joins TRBV12-3 or TRBV12-4 to TRBJ1-1; the D is unclear. This CDR3 spans 15 amino acids. V was pared by 6 bases and J by 0 bases, with 14 bases between. The CDR3 region has the DNA TGTGCCAGCAGGCCGACGAATTCACTGAACACTGAAGCTTTCTTT. Encoded protein: CASRPTNSLNTEAFF.

This clonotype was seen only a few times. Without the conserved terminal phenylalanine or tryptophan, this CDR3 likely stems from a read error. Here the CDR3 DNA reads TGCGCCAGCAGTTCCGCCGGTCAGGCTCAAGAGACCCAGTACTCC. It is translated as CASSSAGQAQETQYS. The gene calls are TRBV5-8 and TRBJ2-5; D remains ambiguous. CDR1 is SGHTS and CDR2 is YDEGEE in the germline V gene. CDR3 size: 15 residues.

The chain is built from TRBV5-6 and TRBJ1-4; possible D gene TRBD1, 6 bases. Per germline, CDR1 SGHDT and CDR2 YYEEEE. V lost 3 bases and J lost 6, with 15 bases in between. The CDR3 contains 15 residues. For the CDR3, the DNA is TGTGCCAGCAGCTGGGGGGCAGGGAGAGATGAAAAACTGTTTTTT. Translated: CASSWGAGRDEKLFF.

This clonotype appeared many times. The chain uses TRBV2 and TRBJ2-5; D gene unclear. CDR3 length equals 13 residues. Germline assignment: CDR1 SNHLY and CDR2 FYNNEI. V was pared by 6 bases and J by 5 bases, with 13 bases between. The CDR3 DNA reads TGTGCCAGCAGCCCAATTTTATTCGAGACCCAGTACTTC. It is translated as CASSPILFETQYF. The entire variable domain, with the rest obtained from reference TRBV2 and TRBJ2-5, is as follows: EPEVTQTPSHQVTQMGQEVILRCVPISNHLYFYWYRQILGQKVEFLVSFYNNEISEKSEIFDDQFSVERPDGSNFTLKIRSTKLEDSAMYFCASSPILFETQYFGPGTRLLVL.

The table lists this clonotype with many counts. This sequence joins TRBV7-2 and TRBJ2-7; either TRBD1 or TRBD2 may fit D (6 bases each). The CDR3 loop spans 12 amino acids. From germline, CDR1 is SGHTA and CDR2 FQGNSA. V gave up 5 bases and J gave up 6 bases, with 11 bases separating them. CDR3 DNA: TGTGCCAGCAGCCCCGGGGGCCCCGAGCAGTACTTC. Translated: CASSPGGPEQYF.

This clonotype was counted many times. The chain uses TRBV5-1 and TRBJ1-5; D is possibly TRBD1 (6 bases). With 3 bases removed from V and 4 bases from J, the gap between germline ends came to 11 bases. Germline CDR1 and CDR2: SGHRS and YFSETQ. The CDR3 sequence is 14 residues long. This chain's CDR3 is CASSSGQPNQPQHF. CDR3 DNA sequence: TGCGCCAGCAGCTCAGGACAGCCTAATCAGCCCCAGCATTTT.

The chain joins TRBV15 to TRBJ2-7, with 9 bases matching TRBD1. The germline CDR1 and CDR2 sequences are LNHNV and YYDKDF (reference sequence). The CDR3 has 14 residues. Losses at the gene ends were 3 bases for V and 5 bases for J; bases not matched to a gene: 5. The chain's CDR3 is CATSSRDREHEQYF. DNA for the CDR3: TGTGCCACCAGCAGCCGGGACAGGGAACACGAGCAGTACTTC.